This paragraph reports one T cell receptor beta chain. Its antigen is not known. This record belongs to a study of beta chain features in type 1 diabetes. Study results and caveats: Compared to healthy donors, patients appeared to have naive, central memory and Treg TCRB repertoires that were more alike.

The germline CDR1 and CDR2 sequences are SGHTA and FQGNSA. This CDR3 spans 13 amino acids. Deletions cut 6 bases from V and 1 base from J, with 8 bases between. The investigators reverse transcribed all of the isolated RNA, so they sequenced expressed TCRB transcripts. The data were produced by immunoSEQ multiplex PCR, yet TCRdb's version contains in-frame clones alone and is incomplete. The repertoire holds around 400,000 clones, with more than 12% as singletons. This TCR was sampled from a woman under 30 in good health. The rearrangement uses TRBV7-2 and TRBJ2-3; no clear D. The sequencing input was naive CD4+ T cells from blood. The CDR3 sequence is CASRMAGTDTQYF. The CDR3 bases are TGTGCCAGCAGAATGGCCGGCACAGATACGCAGTATTTT.